Sequencing of this T cell receptor (beta chain) was carried out in a study of blood T cell repertoires in COVID-19. Study-wide background: Specimens from acute and convalescent COVID-19 originated in the United States, Italy and Spain. From T cells, B-cell-depleted T cells, or PBMCs came the material, which was cDNA or gDNA.

Original data processing: Nucleated cell counts were estimated from reference gene primer amplification. The protocol was immunoSEQ multiplex PCR, while the TCRdb copy is restricted to in-frame clones and leaves out a portion. D and trimming were read from the DNA, whereas the V and J calls and clone size are those reported in that table. The sample has about 190,000 clones; roughly 80% are singletons. Germline V gene data show CDR1 as SGHRS and CDR2 as YFSETQ. V was trimmed by 2 bases and J by 0 bases, leaving 8 bases between them. CDR3 length: 14 amino acids. The origin of this receptor is a man aged 45-60 years who had recovered from COVID-19. Sequencing used peripheral blood. The chain recombines TRBV5-1 with TRBJ1-1; D uncertain. CDR3 nucleotides: TGCGCCAGCAGCTTCCGGGAGATGAACACTGAAGCTTTCTTT. This codes for CASSFREMNTEAFF.